This note documents a single TCR beta chain sequence. The target of this receptor is not known. No clone much larger than this one lies a single base away; base qualities are absent. This sample is part of a study of blood T cell repertoires in COVID-19 (dated by TCRdb to about 2020). Some background on the complete study: Samples covering the acute and convalescent phases of COVID-19 were provided by collaborators in the United States, Italy and Spain. The prospective study material was composed of cDNA or gDNA derived from T cells, B-cell-depleted T cells, or PBMCs. The dataset comprised deeply sampled blood TCRbeta repertoires from subjects exposed to, actively infected with, or recovered from COVID-19. The repertoires were released in a freely available public database meant as a resource for research on the immune response to SARS-CoV-2. Samples were obtained from the ongoing ImmuneRACE study (first 160 participants) and from approximately 1,200 subjects provided by 6 global collaborators. A de-identified subject ID, COVID-19 status, age in years and sex were almost always included in the sample metadata. Where available, HLA class I and class II types were obtained from metadata supplied by the sample provider rather than from assay-based typing.

What the work shows at the level of the full study, not this receptor alone: The quantity of clinical and demographic metadata differed by source and by participant and was supplied without curation.

The CDR3 starts with the cysteine, ends with the phenylalanine, and has 15 residues. The DNA shown is the 45-base CDR3, in frame from base 1. The junction shows trimming of 5 bases on V and 5 bases on J, and the gene matches do not reach 7 bases of it. Sequences MNHEY (CDR1) and SVGAGI (CDR2) are obtained from the germline V gene. In Seattle, one collaborating source enrolled patients while the infection was active and tracked those patients longitudinally over the course of disease. Each collaborating institution followed its own protocols to collect whole blood in K2EDTA tubes. Collaborator samples were shipped for TCRbeta analysis as frozen whole blood, isolated PBMCs, or DNA extracted from either sample type. TCRbeta CDR3 regions were amplified from genomic DNA using the immunoSEQ Assay, a bias-controlled multiplex PCR. The original methods were these. The number of nucleated cells in each sample was estimated by amplification of reference gene primers within the assay. To quantify the absolute abundance of each unique TCRbeta CDR3 rearrangement, sequence reads were collapsed and filtered. Productive Simpson clonality was computed per sample as the square root of Simpson's diversity index over productive rearrangements. The clones in this table, taken by TCRdb from immuneACCESS, are in-frame only. Not every clone is retained; where verified, under half of the shortfall comes from an unresolved V gene, and the cause of the rest is unknown. That table gives V, J and clone size, and the DNA gave D and trimming. This sample holds 150,000 to 200,000 clones; approximately 90% were observed only once. The leading ten clones occupy more than 4.5% of the sample.

This receptor was taken from a man aged 30 to 39 with COVID-19, enrolled during active disease. Recombination joined TRBV6-5 with TRBJ1-4, with TRBD1 identical over 8 junction bases. The sequencing sample was made of peripheral blood. The DNA is TGTGCCAGCAGTCGTTCCGGGACAGGCAATGAAAAACTGTTTTTT. It is translated as CASSRSGTGNEKLFF.